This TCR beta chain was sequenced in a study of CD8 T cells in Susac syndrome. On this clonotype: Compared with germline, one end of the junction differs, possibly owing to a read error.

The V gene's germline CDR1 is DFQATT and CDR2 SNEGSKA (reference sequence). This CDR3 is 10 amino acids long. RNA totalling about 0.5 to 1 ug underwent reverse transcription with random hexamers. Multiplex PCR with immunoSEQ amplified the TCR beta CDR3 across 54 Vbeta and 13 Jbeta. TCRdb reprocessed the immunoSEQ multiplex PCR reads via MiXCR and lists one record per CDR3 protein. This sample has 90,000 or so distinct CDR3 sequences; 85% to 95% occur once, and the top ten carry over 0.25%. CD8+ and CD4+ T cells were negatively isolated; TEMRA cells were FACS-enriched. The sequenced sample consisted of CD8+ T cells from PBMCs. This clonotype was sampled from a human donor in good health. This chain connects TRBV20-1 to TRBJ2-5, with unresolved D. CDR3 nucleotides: TGCAGTGCTGGAGAAGAGACCCAGTACTTC. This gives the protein CSAGEETQYF.